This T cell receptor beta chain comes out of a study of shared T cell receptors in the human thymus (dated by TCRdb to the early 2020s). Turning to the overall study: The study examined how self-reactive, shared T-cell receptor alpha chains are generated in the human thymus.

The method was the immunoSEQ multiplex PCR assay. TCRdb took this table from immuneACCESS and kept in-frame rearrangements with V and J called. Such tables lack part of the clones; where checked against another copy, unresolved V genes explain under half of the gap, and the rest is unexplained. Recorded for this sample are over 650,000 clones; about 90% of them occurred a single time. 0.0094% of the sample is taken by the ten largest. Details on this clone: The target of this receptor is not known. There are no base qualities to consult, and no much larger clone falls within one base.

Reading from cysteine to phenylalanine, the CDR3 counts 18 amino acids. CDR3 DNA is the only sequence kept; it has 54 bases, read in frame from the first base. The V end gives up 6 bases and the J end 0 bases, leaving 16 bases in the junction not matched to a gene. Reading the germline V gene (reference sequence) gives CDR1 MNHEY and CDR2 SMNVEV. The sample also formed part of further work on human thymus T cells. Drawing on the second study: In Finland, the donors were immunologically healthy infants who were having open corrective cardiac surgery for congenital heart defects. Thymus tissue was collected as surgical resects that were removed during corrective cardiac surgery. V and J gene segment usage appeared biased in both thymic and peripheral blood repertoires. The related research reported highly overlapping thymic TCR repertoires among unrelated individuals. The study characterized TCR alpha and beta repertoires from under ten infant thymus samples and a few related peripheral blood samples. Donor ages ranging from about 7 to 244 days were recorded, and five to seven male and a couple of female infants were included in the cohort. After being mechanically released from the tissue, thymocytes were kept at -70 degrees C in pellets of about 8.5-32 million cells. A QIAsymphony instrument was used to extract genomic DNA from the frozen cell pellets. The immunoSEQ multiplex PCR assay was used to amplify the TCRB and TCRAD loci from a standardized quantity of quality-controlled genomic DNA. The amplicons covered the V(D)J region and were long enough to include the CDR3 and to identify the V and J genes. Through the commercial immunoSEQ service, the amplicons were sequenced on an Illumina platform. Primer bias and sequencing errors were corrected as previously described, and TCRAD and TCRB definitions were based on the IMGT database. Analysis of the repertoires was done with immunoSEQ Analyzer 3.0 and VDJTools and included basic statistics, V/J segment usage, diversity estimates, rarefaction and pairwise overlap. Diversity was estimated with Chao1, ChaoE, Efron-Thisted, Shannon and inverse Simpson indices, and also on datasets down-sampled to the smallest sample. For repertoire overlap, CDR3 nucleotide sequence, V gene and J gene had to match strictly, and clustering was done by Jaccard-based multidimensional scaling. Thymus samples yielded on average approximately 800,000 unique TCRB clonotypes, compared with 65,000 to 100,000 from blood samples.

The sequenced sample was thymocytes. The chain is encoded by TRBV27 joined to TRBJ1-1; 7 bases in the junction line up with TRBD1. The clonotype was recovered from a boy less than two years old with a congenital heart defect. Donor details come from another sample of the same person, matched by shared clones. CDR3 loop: CASSMTGTAERMNTEAFF. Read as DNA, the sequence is TGTGCCAGCAGCATGACCGGGACAGCCGAAAGAATGAACACTGAAGCTTTCTTT.